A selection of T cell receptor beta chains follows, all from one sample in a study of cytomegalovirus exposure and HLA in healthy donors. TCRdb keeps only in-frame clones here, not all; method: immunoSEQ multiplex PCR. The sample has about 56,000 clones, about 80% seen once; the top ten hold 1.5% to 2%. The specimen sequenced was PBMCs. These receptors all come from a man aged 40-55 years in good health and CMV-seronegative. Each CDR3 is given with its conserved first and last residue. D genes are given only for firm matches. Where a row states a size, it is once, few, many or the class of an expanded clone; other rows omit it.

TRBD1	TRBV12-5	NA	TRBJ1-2	TGTGCTAGTGGTTTGCCCGACAGGGGGTACTATGGCTACACCTTC	CASGLPDRGYYGYTF
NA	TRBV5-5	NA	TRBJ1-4	TGTGCCAGCAGCTTGGGCCGAGGAGAAAAACTGTTTTTT	CASSLGRGEKLFF
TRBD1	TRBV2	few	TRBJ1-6	TGTGCCAGCAGTGATACCTCAGGGGGTAATTCACCCCTCCACTTT	CASSDTSGGNSPLHF
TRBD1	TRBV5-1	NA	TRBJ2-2	TGCGCCAGCAGTCAAACCGGGACAGGGACCGGGGAGCTGTTTTTT	CASSQTGTGTGELFF
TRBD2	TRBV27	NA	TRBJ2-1	TGTGCCAGCAGTCTAACTAGCGGGGGGCCTCCTGAGCAGTTCTTC	CASSLTSGGPPEQFF
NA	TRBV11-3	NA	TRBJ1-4	TGTGCCAGCAGCTTAGGGGCCACGACGGATGAAAAACTGTTTTTT	CASSLGATTDEKLFF
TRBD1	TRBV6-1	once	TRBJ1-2	TGTGCCAGCAGTGATAAAACAGGGGTCGGCTACACCTTC	CASSDKTGVGYTF
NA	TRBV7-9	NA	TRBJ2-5	TGTGCCAGCAGCCCTCCAGGGCAAGAGACCCAGTACTTC	CASSPPGQETQYF
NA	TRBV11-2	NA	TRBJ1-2	TGTGCCAGCAGCTTACACCCGGGAGATGGCTACACCTTC	CASSLHPGDGYTF
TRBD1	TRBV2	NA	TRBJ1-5	TGTGCCAGCAGGCACACAGGGGGTTGGCAGCCCCAGCATTTT	CASRHTGGWQPQHF
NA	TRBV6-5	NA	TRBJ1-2	TGTGCCAGCAGTTACTCGTTCAAGACTCCCAACTATGGCTACACCTTC	CASSYSFKTPNYGYTF
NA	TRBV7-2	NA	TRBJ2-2	TGTGCCAGCAGCTTAGGCGGGGGCTTGAGAACCGGGGAGCTGTTTTTT	CASSLGGGLRTGELFF
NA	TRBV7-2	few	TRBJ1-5	TGTGCCAGCAGCCCAGGGCTTAGTCAGCCCCAGCATTTT	CASSPGLSQPQHF
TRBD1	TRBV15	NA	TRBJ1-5	TGTGCCACCAGCATCCGACAGGGTGATCAGCCCCAGCATTTT	CATSIRQGDQPQHF
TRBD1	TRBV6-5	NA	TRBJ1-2	TGTGCCAGCAGTTACACCGACAGGGGCTATGGCTACACCTTC	CASSYTDRGYGYTF
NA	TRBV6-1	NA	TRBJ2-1	TGTGCCAGCAGTGATCCGGACAGCTACAATGAGCAGTTCTTC	CASSDPDSYNEQFF